Following are 18 T cell receptor beta chains from one sample sequenced in a study of tissue T cells after allogeneic stem cell transplantation. Here immunoSEQ multiplex PCR was the method, and the copy in TCRdb shows in-frame clones only, minus some. The sample has about 48,000 clones; roughly four fifths are singletons. The sample taken for sequencing was sorted cells pooled from one or two spleens. All receptors come from a pool of C57BL/6 mice in good health.

On this clone itself: Gene names and germline refer to mouse. Sequencing ends 1 residue short of the CDR3 end; the germline J gene provides the rest. The V call is TRBV19, the J call TRBJ2-1, with TRBD2 matching 12 bases. The germline V gene encodes CDR1 FNHDT and CDR2 SITEND (reference sequence). There are 15 residues in the CDR3. V shed 5 bases and J 1 base; nucleotides not matched to a gene: 1. The CDR3 bases that were read are TGTGCCAGCAGGGGGACTGGGGGGAACTATGCTGAGCAGTTC. This codes for CASRGTGGNYAEQF. The full-length CDR3 reads as CASRGTGGNYAEQFF.

Of note for this clone: The gene names given are mouse names. The read falls 1 residue short of the CDR3 end, and the missing part is taken from the germline J gene. The gene calls are TRBV19 and TRBJ2-1, with a possible D match to TRBD1 (6 bases). The V and J ends lost 4 bases and 5 bases respectively, with 10 bases between them. This CDR3 spans 13 amino acids. The germline CDR1 and CDR2 sequences are FNHDT and SITEND (reference sequence). The part of the CDR3 DNA that was read is TGTGCCAGCAGTCAGGGGAGGGATGCTGAGCAGTTC. Its translation is CASSQGRDAEQF. The whole CDR3 sequence reads CASSQGRDAEQFF.

As concerns this clone: Genes and germline come from the mouse. The sequenced fragment ends 1 residue before the CDR3 boundary, so the rest is inferred from the germline J gene. This chain links TRBV2 with TRBJ2-4; no clear D gene. The germline CDR1 and CDR2 sequences are LGHNA and YSYQKL. This CDR3 has 14 residues. V was clipped by 0 bases and J by 2 bases, with 6 bases between them. The CDR3 loop is CASSQESLQNTLYF. The CDR3 DNA, read in part, is TGTGCCAGCAGCCAAGAAAGCCTTCAAAACACCTTGTAC.

As concerns this clone: All gene names here are mouse names. The read comes to an end 1 residue before the CDR3 does, leaving the germline J gene to fill in the end. V gene TRBV20 combines with J gene TRBJ1-1; D gene uncertain. The V end was cut by 4 bases, the J end by 0 bases, with 9 bases between. This CDR3 has 13 residues. Germline CDR1 and CDR2: GFQATS and STVNSAI. The CDR3: CGAKETTNTEVFF. The DNA read from the CDR3 is TGTGGTGCTAAGGAGACAACAAACACAGAAGTCTTC.

A remark on this clone: The listed genes are named as in mouse. The CDR3 extends 1 residue past the end of the read, so its final part is completed from the germline J gene. V usage is TRBV4 and J usage is TRBJ2-5, with 12 bases lining up with TRBD2. V gave up 5 bases and J gave up 6 bases; unmatched junction bases: 3. CDR3 length: 14 amino acids. Germline assignment: CDR1 LGHDT and CDR2 YNNKQL (reference sequence). CDR3 bases read: TGTGCCAGCAGCACGGACTGGGGGGGTGACACCCAGTAC. Protein: CASSTDWGGDTQY. The whole CDR3 sequence reads CASSTDWGGDTQYF.

As regards this clone: The gene symbols are mouse symbols. The read finishes 1 residue shy of the CDR3 end, and the germline J gene is used to complete it. The V and J genes are TRBV19 and TRBJ1-1; D gene uncertain. Germline V gives CDR1 FNHDT, CDR2 SITEND (reference sequence). The CDR3 has 13 amino acids. V was shortened by 5 bases and J by 0 bases, with 8 bases between the two germline ends. The CDR3 protein is CASSPQANTEVFF. The sequenced CDR3 bases are TGTGCCAGCAGCCCCCAAGCAAACACAGAAGTCTTC.

About this clone: Genes and germline come from the mouse. The sequence runs out 1 residue before the end of the CDR3; the remainder is reconstructed from the germline J gene. The sample carries other DNA sequences with the same CDR3. The chain is built from TRBV12-2 and TRBJ2-5; weak D call: TRBD1 (5 bases). The V gene lost 0 bases and the J gene lost 3 bases, with 12 bases spanning the gap. The germline V gene has CDR1 SGHLS and CDR2 HYDKME. The CDR3 has 15 amino acids. The sequenced CDR3 bases are TGTGCCAGCTCTCTCGAGCAGGGCTGGCAAGACACCCAGTAC. Its translation is CASSLEQGWQDTQY. The full CDR3 protein is CASSLEQGWQDTQYF.

As concerns this clone: Genes and germline are mouse. The read gets to within 1 residue of the CDR3 end, and the germline J gene fills in the rest. V gene TRBV4 combines with J gene TRBJ2-5; the match to TRBD2 covers 11 bases. This CDR3 comprises 15 residues. Germline V gene lookup returns CDR1 LGHDT and CDR2 YNNKQL (reference sequence). V lost 4 bases to trimming and J lost 5 bases; unmatched junction nucleotides: 5. The CDR3 bases that were read are TGTGCCAGCAGCTTACTGGGGGGGCGCACAGACACCCAGTAC. Translating it yields CASSLLGGRTDTQY. The CDR3 in full is CASSLLGGRTDTQYF.

This clone was picked up a small number of times. The gene symbols are mouse symbols. CDR3 sequence reads: CASGDPGLSSYEQYF. CDR3 DNA, as far as it was read: TGTGCCAGCGGTGATCCGGGACTGAGCTCCTATGAACAGTAC. The chain uses TRBV13-2 and TRBJ2-7; TRBD2 agrees at 7 bases. The read ends 1 residue before the CDR3 terminus; that terminus is restored from the germline J gene. V shed 1 base and J 0 bases; nucleotides not matched to a gene: 4. Per the germline V gene, CDR1 is NNHNN and CDR2 is SYGAGS (reference sequence). The CDR3 has 15 amino acids.

A remark on this clone: The genes and germline here are from mouse. The CDR3 goes on 1 residue after the read ends, and that part is filled in from the germline J gene. The rearrangement joins TRBV19 to TRBJ2-7, with D unclear. The CDR3 is 12 residues long. The germline V gene encodes CDR1 FNHDT and CDR2 SITEND (reference sequence). V was trimmed by 5 bases and J by 7 bases, leaving 13 bases between them. The sequenced CDR3 bases are TGTGCCAGCAGCCCCCGGGAGGAGGAACAGTAC. Its translation is CASSPREEEQY. Given in full, the CDR3 is CASSPREEEQYF.

Concerning this clone itself: Mouse gene names apply. CDR3 residues: CASGLTGNTEVFF. CDR3 bases read: TGTGCCAGCGGTCTAACAGGGAACACAGAAGTCTTC. This chain links TRBV13-2 with TRBJ1-1; tentatively, D is TRBD1 (5 bases). The CDR3 is cut off 1 residue early in the read; its end comes from the germline J gene. With 4 bases removed from V and 1 base from J, the gap between germline ends came to 8 bases. The CDR3 is made up of 13 amino acids. Germline CDR1 reads NNHNN; CDR2 reads SYGAGS (reference sequence).

Concerning this clone: Gene names are mouse gene names. The read ends 1 residue shy of where the CDR3 ends; the end is completed using the germline J gene. The V gene is TRBV13-2, the J gene TRBJ2-2, with D unclear. The V gene's germline CDR1 is NNHNN and CDR2 SYGAGS (reference sequence). This CDR3 region has 13 residues. The V end lost 6 bases, the J end lost 0 bases, and 6 bases lay between the germline ends. CDR3 bases read: TGTGCCAGCGACAGCTCAAACACCGGGCAGCTCTAC. Its translation: CASDSSNTGQLY. The whole CDR3 protein reads CASDSSNTGQLYF.

To note about this clone: Germline and genes here are mouse. The missing CDR3 end, 1 residue past where the read stops, is filled in from the germline J gene. V usage is TRBV31 and J usage is TRBJ1-5; unclear D gene. Between the trimmed V and J ends, which lost 1 base and 0 bases, there was a span of 10 bases. CDR1 GKSSPN and CDR2 SITVG come from the germline V gene. CDR3 length equals 15 residues. This CDR3 is CAWSHRRHNNQAPLF. The sequenced part of the CDR3 DNA is TGTGCCTGGAGTCATCGACGGCATAACAACCAGGCTCCGCTT.

With regard to this clone: All gene names here are mouse names. The read finishes 1 residue shy of the CDR3 end, and the germline J gene is used to complete it. The J gene is TRBJ1-4, the V gene TRBV13-3; no firm D call. The CDR3 spans 14 residues. Looked up from germline, CDR1 is NNHDY and CDR2 is SYVADS. V was cut by 2 bases and J by 0 bases, with 5 bases left in between. The DNA read from the CDR3 is TGTGCCAGCAGTGACGAGCTTTCCAACGAAAGATTATTT. It yields the protein CASSDELSNERLF. The CDR3 reads in full as CASSDELSNERLFF. The full variable domain, its missing parts supplied by reference TRBV13-3 and TRBJ1-4, is EAAVTQSPRSKVAVTGGKVTLSCHQTNNHDYMYWYRQDTGHGLRLIHYSYVADSTEKGDIPDGYKASRPSQENFSLILELASLSQTAVYFCASSDELSNERLFFGHGTKLSVL.

This clone turned up a few times. Each gene name is a mouse one. The DNA ends 1 residue before the CDR3 does, and the rest of the CDR3 is filled in from the germline J gene. The chain links TRBV31 to TRBJ2-7; 11 bases map to TRBD2. The CDR3 consists of 14 residues. V was pared by 0 bases and J by 7 bases, with 5 bases of the junction left unmatched. Germline loops: CDR1 GKSSPN, CDR2 SITVG. The CDR3 bases that were read are TGTGCCTGGAGTCTAAACTGGGGGGGCGACGAACAGTAC. Residues: CAWSLNWGGDEQY. In full, the CDR3 reads CAWSLNWGGDEQYF.

Remarks on this clone: Gene names are the mouse ones. The read finishes 1 residue shy of the CDR3 end, and the germline J gene is used to complete it. The rearrangement links TRBV19 to TRBJ1-5; 10 bases are shared with TRBD1. Losses at the gene ends were 5 bases for V and 1 base for J; bases not matched to a gene: 3. Germline CDR1 is FNHDT and CDR2 is SITEND (reference sequence). The CDR3 length is 15 residues. Incomplete CDR3 DNA: TGTGCCAGCAGCCCGGACAGGGGGAACAACCAGGCTCCGCTT. This gives the protein CASSPDRGNNQAPL. In full, the CDR3 reads CASSPDRGNNQAPLF.

This clone was observed a few times. These gene names are mouse names. The read finishes 1 residue shy of the CDR3 end, and the germline J gene is used to complete it. V is TRBV13-3 and J is TRBJ2-7, with D maybe TRBD1 (5 bases). Germline CDR1 and CDR2: NNHDY and SYVADS. The CDR3 is 11 residues long. V was clipped by 3 bases and J by 5 bases, with 6 bases between them. Incomplete CDR3 DNA: TGTGCCAGCAGTGCCAGGGATGAACAGTAC. This translates into CASSARDEQY. The entire CDR3 sequence reads CASSARDEQYF.

A word on this clone: The genes are named according to mouse. The observed sequence ends 1 residue before the CDR3 terminus, with the missing tail filled in from the germline J gene. This chain connects TRBV29 to TRBJ2-3; a weak D match, TRBD1 (5 bases). The V gene's germline CDR1 is MSHET and CDR2 SYDVDS. CDR3 size: 14 residues. V gave up 4 bases and J gave up 0 bases, with 8 bases separating them. CDR3 in amino acids: CASSSRASAETLYF. The DNA read from the CDR3 is TGTGCTAGCAGTTCCAGGGCTAGTGCAGAAACGCTGTAT. The entire variable domain, with the rest obtained from reference TRBV29 and TRBJ2-3, is as follows: DMKVTQMPRYLIKRMGENVLLECGQDMSHETMYWYRQDPGLGLQLIYISYDVDSNSEGDIPKGYRVSRKKREHFSLILDSAKTNQTSVYFCASSSRASAETLYFGSGTRLTVL.